What follows are 27 T cell receptor beta chains derived from one specimen sequenced in a study of cytomegalovirus exposure and HLA in healthy donors. 60 Vbeta and 13 Jbeta primers were used in PCR. The assay was immunoSEQ multiplex PCR, and TCRdb's table has in-frame clones only and misses some. This table has about 160,000 clones, 60% to 85% appearing once. Sample: PBMCs. These receptors came from a young woman in good health and CMV-seronegative.

V and J are TRBV2 and TRBJ2-1; 7 bases map to TRBD2. CDR3 length: 14 residues. With 7 bases clipped from V and 3 bases from J, the junction kept 6 bases outside the gene matches. CDR1 is SNHLY, CDR2 FYNNEI, per germline. The DNA for the CDR3 is TGTGCCAGCAATATAGCGGGTGGCTACAATGAGCAGTTCTTC. Translating gives CASNIAGGYNEQFF.

The chain uses TRBV5-1 and TRBJ2-5; TRBD2 aligns across 8 bases. The germline CDR1 and CDR2 sequences are SGHRS and YFSETQ. The CDR3 extends over 15 amino acids. Trimming cost V 3 bases and J 5 bases; bases outside gene matches: 9. The CDR3 sequence is CASSSAGGALETQYF. For the CDR3, the DNA is TGCGCCAGCAGCTCGGCCGGGGGGGCGCTTGAGACCCAGTACTTC.

The J gene is TRBJ2-3, the V gene TRBV5-1, with 13 bases fitting TRBD2. This CDR3 comprises 16 residues. Per the germline V gene, CDR1 is SGHRS and CDR2 is YFSETQ. V shed 4 bases, J shed 2 bases, and the junction held 4 bases outside the gene matches. CDR3 DNA: TGCGCCAGCAGCACGGGACTAGCGGGGCTCACAGATACGCAGTATTTT. Protein sequence: CASSTGLAGLTDTQYF.

This chain joins TRBV6-4 and TRBJ1-2; 7 nucleotides match TRBD1. CDR1 and CDR2 (germline): MRHNA, SNTAGT. V was clipped by 3 bases and J by 7 bases; unmatched bases: 5. The CDR3 contains 13 residues. Here the CDR3 DNA reads TGTGCCAGCAGTGAAACAGGGGAGATTGGCTACACCTTC. The encoded protein is CASSETGEIGYTF.

This clone is termed medium-sized (0.01 to 0.1%). The gene calls are TRBV2 and TRBJ2-7; a possible D gene is TRBD1 (5 bases). V was clipped by 5 bases and J by 4 bases, with 6 bases between them. This CDR3 is 11 amino acids long. CDR1 is SNHLY and CDR2 is FYNNEI in the germline V gene. This CDR3 is CASSRQYEQYF. CDR3 nucleotide sequence: TGTGCCAGCAGTCGACAGTACGAGCAGTACTTC.

V is TRBV30 and J is TRBJ2-7; TRBD2 might be the D (6 bases). The germline gives CDR1 GTSNPN, CDR2 SVGIG (reference sequence). Trimming took off 2 bases at V and 4 bases at J, with 12 bases between the two ends. CDR3 length: 13 residues. CDR3 loop: CAWSTGLIYEQYF. As DNA, the CDR3 is TGTGCCTGGAGTACGGGACTGATATACGAGCAGTACTTC. Complete variable domain (other parts from reference TRBV30 and TRBJ2-7): SQTIHQWPATLVQPVGSPLSLECTVEGTSNPNLYWYRQAAGRGLQLLFYSVGIGQISSEVPQNLSASRPQDRQFILSSKKLLLSDSGFYLCAWSTGLIYEQYFGPGTRLTVT.

V usage is TRBV25-1 and J usage is TRBJ2-5; D not resolved. Trimming removed 4 bases from V and 5 bases from J, with 20 bases in between. Germline CDR1 MGHDK, CDR2 SYGVNS. This CDR3 has 16 amino acids. This chain's CDR3 is CASSAQMGELMETQYF. As DNA, the CDR3 is TGTGCCAGCAGTGCCCAAATGGGCGAGCTAATGGAGACCCAGTACTTC.

J is TRBJ2-5 and V is TRBV14; 12 nucleotides agree with TRBD2. Germline CDR1 is SGHDN and CDR2 is FVKESK. The V and J ends lost 0 bases and 1 base, in that order; junction bases with no gene match: 6. This CDR3 comprises 18 residues. CDR3 loop: CASSQDGLAGTFQETQYF. In DNA form, the CDR3 reads TGTGCCAGCAGCCAAGATGGACTAGCGGGGACCTTCCAAGAGACCCAGTACTTC. The full variable domain, in which reference TRBV14 and TRBJ2-5 provide the parts outside the CDR3, is EAGVTQFPSHSVIEKGQTVTLRCDPISGHDNLYWYRRVMGKEIKFLLHFVKESKQDESGMPNNRFLAERTGGTYSTLKVQPAELEDSGVYFCASSQDGLAGTFQETQYFGPGTRLLVL.

This clone showed up just a few times. The CDR3 DNA follows: TGTGCCAGCAGCTTGGGCCAGGGGATGGAGACCCAGTACTTC. It specifies CASSLGQGMETQYF. The V and J genes are TRBV7-2 and TRBJ2-5; TRBD1 is a possible D gene (6 bases). Trimming stripped 3 bases from V and 5 bases from J, with 13 bases between. Germline CDR1 reads SGHTA; CDR2 reads FQGNSA. The CDR3 loop spans 14 amino acids.

This clone came up a few times. The genes are TRBV5-5 and TRBJ2-5; TRBD1 is a possible D gene (6 bases). The CDR3 runs to 14 residues. Germline CDR1 SGHKS, CDR2 YYEKEE (reference sequence). V lost 4 bases, J lost 5 bases, and 15 bases lay in between. The CDR3 DNA reads TGTGCCAGCAGCAGGATACAGGGATCCGAGACCCAGTACTTC. Protein: CASSRIQGSETQYF.

The V call is TRBV5-1, the J call TRBJ1-4; the D is unclear. The CDR3 sequence is 15 residues long. Germline lookup yields CDR1 SGHRS and CDR2 YFSETQ. V was trimmed by 4 bases and J by 3 bases, leaving 13 bases between them. The chain's CDR3 is CASSPSEGANEKLFF. The CDR3 DNA reads TGCGCCAGCAGCCCCTCCGAGGGCGCTAATGAAAAACTGTTTTTT.

The chain joins TRBV19 to TRBJ2-7; maybe TRBD1 (6 bases). The CDR3 is 14 amino acids. Deletions cut 3 bases from V and 2 bases from J, with 11 bases between. Per the germline V gene, CDR1 is LNHDA and CDR2 is SQIVND (reference sequence). Here the CDR3 DNA reads TGTGCCAGTAGTATGGCGGACAGTACCTACGAGCAGTACTTC. It translates to CASSMADSTYEQYF.

The chain is built from TRBV30 and TRBJ2-2; TRBD2 is a possible D gene (6 bases). The germline CDR1 and CDR2 sequences are GTSNPN and SVGIG (reference sequence). Between the trimmed V and J ends, which lost 4 bases and 3 bases, there was a span of 6 bases. The CDR3 runs to 12 residues. DNA of the CDR3: TGTGCCTGGACTAGCGACACCGGGGAGCTGTTTTTT. The encoded protein is CAWTSDTGELFF.

The chain uses TRBV12-5 and TRBJ2-1, with a weak D call TRBD2 (6 bases). V was cut by 6 bases and J by 6 bases, with 15 bases left in between. This CDR3 contains 14 residues. CDR1 is LGHNT and CDR2 is FRNRAP in the germline V gene. CDR3 DNA sequence: TGTGCTAGTGGCCCCCCGCGGAGGGCCAATGAGCAGTTCTTC. It yields the protein CASGPPRRANEQFF.

The gene calls are TRBV5-1 and TRBJ2-7, with D maybe TRBD2 (5 bases). V shed 0 bases and J shed 5 bases, with 12 bases lying between them. CDR1 is SGHRS, CDR2 YFSETQ, per germline. This CDR3 has 14 amino acids. The CDR3 DNA reads TGCGCCAGCAGCTTGGCCTACCCGGGGAACGAGCAGTACTTC. It codes for CASSLAYPGNEQYF.

The rearrangement joins TRBV4-1 to TRBJ1-5; 8 nucleotides match TRBD1. CDR1 MGHRA and CDR2 YSYEKL come from the germline V gene. The CDR3 totals 17 residues. V lost 1 base to trimming and J lost 4 bases; unmatched junction nucleotides: 9. CDR3 in amino acids: CASSQGQGTVGNQPQHF. The CDR3 DNA reads as TGCGCCAGCAGCCAAGGACAGGGGACGGTTGGTAATCAGCCCCAGCATTTT.

With regard to this clone: The identical CDR3 is also encoded by other nucleotide sequences in the sample. The V and J genes are TRBV6-6 and TRBJ1-2; TRBD1 aligns across 8 bases. Germline CDR1 is MNHNY and CDR2 is SVGAGI (reference sequence). CDR3 size: 13 residues. Trimming cost V 5 bases and J 7 bases; bases outside gene matches: 6. The CDR3 reads CASSVQGDRGYTF. In DNA form, the CDR3 reads TGTGCCAGCAGTGTACAGGGGGATCGTGGCTACACCTTC.

V and J are TRBV11-2 and TRBJ2-7; 8 bases agree with TRBD2. J lost 4 bases, V lost 5 bases, and 13 bases had no gene match. Germline V gene sequence: CDR1 SGHAT, CDR2 FQNNGV. CDR3 length: 16 residues. CDR3 nucleotide sequence: TGTGCCAGCAGCCCCCTAGGACTAGCAGGGAGGTACGAGCAGTACTTC. Translated: CASSPLGLAGRYEQYF.

V and J are TRBV19 and TRBJ2-1; TRBD2 might be the D (6 bases). This CDR3 is built from 12 residues. V was pared by 10 bases and J by 7 bases, with 14 bases between. Per the germline V gene, CDR1 is LNHDA and CDR2 is SQIVND (reference sequence). The chain's CDR3 is CAIETSRNEQFF. CDR3 DNA sequence: TGTGCCATCGAAACTAGCAGGAATGAGCAGTTCTTC.

The J gene is TRBJ1-1, the V gene TRBV5-5; D remains ambiguous. With 5 bases removed from V and 11 bases from J, the gap between germline ends came to 16 bases. The CDR3 consists of 12 residues. The germline gives CDR1 SGHKS, CDR2 YYEKEE (reference sequence). CDR3 DNA sequence: TGTGCCAGCAGTCTTGGAGGTTTTGGGGCTTTCTTT. Protein product: CASSLGGFGAFF.

The chain has TRBV6-1 and TRBJ1-6; D perhaps matches TRBD1 (6 bases). The V end was cut by 5 bases, the J end by 9 bases, with 14 bases between. The germline V gene has CDR1 MNHNS and CDR2 SASEGT. The CDR3 is 14 residues long. CDR3 nucleotides: TGTGCCAGCAGTTTTGACAGGTTCACTTCACCCCTCCACTTT. It encodes CASSFDRFTSPLHF.

This chain joins TRBV5-1 and TRBJ2-1, with 8 bases that match TRBD1. The V gene's germline CDR1 is SGHRS and CDR2 YFSETQ. V was pared by 2 bases and J by 2 bases, with 6 bases of the junction left unmatched. CDR3 length: 16 residues. The CDR3 DNA sequence: TGCGCCAGCAGCTTAAGAGGGACAGGTACCTACAATGAGCAGTTCTTC. This sequence encodes CASSLRGTGTYNEQFF.

This clone has just one count. The chain links TRBV30 to TRBJ1-2; 9 nucleotides align to TRBD1. The CDR3 extends over 14 amino acids. V was clipped by 4 bases and J by 3 bases; unmatched bases: 6. Germline values: CDR1 GTSNPN, CDR2 SVGIG (reference sequence). The CDR3 DNA is TGTGCCTGGAAACGGGACAGGGCATACTATGGCTACACCTTC. It codes for CAWKRDRAYYGYTF.

The CDR3 protein is CASSQEWAGYNEQFF. The CDR3 coding sequence is TGCGCCAGCAGCCAAGAGTGGGCAGGTTACAATGAGCAGTTCTTC. This chain connects TRBV4-1 to TRBJ2-1; D call uncertain. The CDR3 spans 15 residues. Trimming shortened V by 0 bases and J by 4 bases, and 10 bases separated the two germline ends. Per germline, CDR1 MGHRA and CDR2 YSYEKL.

J is TRBJ1-1 and V is TRBV9; 7 nucleotides align to TRBD1. The CDR3 is 15 amino acids. Trimming at V came to 5 bases and at J to 0 bases, leaving 7 bases not matched to a gene. In germline, CDR1 is SGDLS, CDR2 YYNGEE. The CDR3 DNA reads as TGTGCCAGCAGTTACCAGGGGGGTATGAACACTGAAGCTTTCTTT. It is translated as CASSYQGGMNTEAFF.

The V call is TRBV18, the J call TRBJ1-2, with unresolved D. Trimming cost V 3 bases and J 0 bases, with 14 bases left between them. The CDR3 runs 16 residues. Germline V gene sequence: CDR1 KGHSH, CDR2 LQKENI. DNA for the CDR3: TGTGCCAGCTCACCTTCTTGGGAGAGGGCTAACTATGGCTACACCTTC. As protein: CASSPSWERANYGYTF.

The chain joins TRBV6-5 to TRBJ1-5, with D possibly being TRBD1 (5 bases). The V gene lost 7 bases and the J gene lost 3 bases, with 16 bases spanning the gap. Germline assignment: CDR1 MNHEY and CDR2 SVGAGI. The length of the CDR3 is 15 residues. The CDR3 DNA reads as TGTGCCAGCAAGAGAACCGACAGCTCCAATCAGCCCCAGCATTTT. Its protein is CASKRTDSSNQPQHF.